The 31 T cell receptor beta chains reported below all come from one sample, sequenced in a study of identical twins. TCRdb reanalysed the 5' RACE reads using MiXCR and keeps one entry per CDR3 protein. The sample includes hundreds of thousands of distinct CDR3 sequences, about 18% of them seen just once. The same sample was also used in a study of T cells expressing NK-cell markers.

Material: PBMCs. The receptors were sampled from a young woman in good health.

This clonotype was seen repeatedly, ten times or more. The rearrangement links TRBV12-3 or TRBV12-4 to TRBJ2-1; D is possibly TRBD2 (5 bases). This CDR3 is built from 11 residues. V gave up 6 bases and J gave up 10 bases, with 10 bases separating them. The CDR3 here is CASSPTGEQFF. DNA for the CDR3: TGTGCCAGCAGCCCCACGGGAGAGCAGTTCTTC.

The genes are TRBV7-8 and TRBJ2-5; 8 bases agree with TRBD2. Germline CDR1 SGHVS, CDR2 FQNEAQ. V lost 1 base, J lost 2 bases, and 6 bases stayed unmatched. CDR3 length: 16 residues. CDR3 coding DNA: TGTGCCAGCAGCTTAGGGTTCGGGGGGGGACAAGAGACCCAGTACTTC. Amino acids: CASSLGFGGGQETQYF.

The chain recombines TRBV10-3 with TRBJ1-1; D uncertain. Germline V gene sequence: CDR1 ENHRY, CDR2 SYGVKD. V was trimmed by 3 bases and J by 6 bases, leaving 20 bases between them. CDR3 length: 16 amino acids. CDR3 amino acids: CAISDSAGEGGPEAFF. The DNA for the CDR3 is TGTGCCATCAGTGACTCAGCCGGGGAAGGTGGGCCTGAAGCTTTCTTT.

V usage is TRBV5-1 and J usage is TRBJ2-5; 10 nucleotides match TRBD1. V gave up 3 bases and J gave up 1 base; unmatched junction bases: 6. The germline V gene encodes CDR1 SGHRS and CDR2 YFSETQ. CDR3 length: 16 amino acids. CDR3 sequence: CASSWGTGAFQETQYF. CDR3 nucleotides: TGCGCCAGCAGCTGGGGGACAGGGGCGTTCCAAGAGACCCAGTACTTC.

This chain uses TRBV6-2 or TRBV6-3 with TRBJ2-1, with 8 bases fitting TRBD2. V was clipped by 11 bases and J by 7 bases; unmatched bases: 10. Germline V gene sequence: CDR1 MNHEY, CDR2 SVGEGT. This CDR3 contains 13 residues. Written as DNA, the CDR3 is TGTGCCTCCCGGGAGGGCGGTCGAAATGAGCAGTTCTTC. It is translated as CASREGGRNEQFF.

As DNA, the CDR3 is TGCAGTGCCGCAATCGCTGCTTTCTTT. It encodes CSAAIAAFF. The chain uses TRBV20-1 and TRBJ1-1; D is ambiguous. The CDR3 sequence is 9 residues long. Per germline, CDR1 DFQATT and CDR2 SNEGSKA (reference sequence). The V end lost 6 bases, the J end lost 11 bases, and 10 bases lay between the germline ends.

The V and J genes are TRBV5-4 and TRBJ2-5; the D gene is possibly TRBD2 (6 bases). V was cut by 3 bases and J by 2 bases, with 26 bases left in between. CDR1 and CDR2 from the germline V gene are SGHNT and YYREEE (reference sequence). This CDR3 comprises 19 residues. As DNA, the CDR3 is TGTGCCAGCAGCTCCCCTATCATGGCGGGGCGGGAACGACAAGAGACCCAGTACTTC. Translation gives CASSSPIMAGRERQETQYF.

CDR3 region: CASSGLAGTYYNEQFF. Here the CDR3 DNA reads TGTGCCAGCTCTGGACTAGCGGGGACTTATTACAATGAGCAGTTCTTC. V and J are TRBV6-1 and TRBJ2-1; 12 bases map to TRBD2. Germline V gives CDR1 MNHNS, CDR2 SASEGT. The CDR3 length is 16 residues. Trimming removed 8 bases from V and 4 bases from J; junction bases left unmatched: 9.

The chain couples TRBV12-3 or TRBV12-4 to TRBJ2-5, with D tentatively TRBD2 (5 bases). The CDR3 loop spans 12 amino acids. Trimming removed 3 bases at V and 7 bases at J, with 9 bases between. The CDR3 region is CASSFPRGTQYF. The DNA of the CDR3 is TGTGCCAGCAGTTTCCCCCGGGGGACCCAGTACTTC.

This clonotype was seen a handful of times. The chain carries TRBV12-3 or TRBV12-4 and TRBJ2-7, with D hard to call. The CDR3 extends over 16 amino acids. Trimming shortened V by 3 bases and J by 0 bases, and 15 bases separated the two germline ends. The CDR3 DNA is TGTGCCAGCAGTTTGGCCGGGCTTAAGAGCTCCTACGAGCAGTACTTC. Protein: CASSLAGLKSSYEQYF.

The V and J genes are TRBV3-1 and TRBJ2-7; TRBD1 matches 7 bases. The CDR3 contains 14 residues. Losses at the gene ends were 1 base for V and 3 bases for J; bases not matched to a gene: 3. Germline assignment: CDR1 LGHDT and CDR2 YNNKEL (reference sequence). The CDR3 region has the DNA TGTGCCAGCAGCCAAGGGGGACAGCACTACGAGCAGTACTTC. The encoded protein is CASSQGGQHYEQYF.

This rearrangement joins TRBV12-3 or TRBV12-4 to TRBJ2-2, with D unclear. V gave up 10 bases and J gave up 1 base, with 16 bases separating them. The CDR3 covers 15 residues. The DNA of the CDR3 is TGTGCCACCTACCCTTGGACCAGGAACACCGGGGAGCTGTTTTTT. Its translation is CATYPWTRNTGELFF.

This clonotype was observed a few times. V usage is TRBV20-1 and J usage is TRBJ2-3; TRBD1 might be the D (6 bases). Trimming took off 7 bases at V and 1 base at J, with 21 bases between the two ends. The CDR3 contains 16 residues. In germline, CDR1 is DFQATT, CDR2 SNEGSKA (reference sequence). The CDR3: CSVREEDSSRTDTQYF. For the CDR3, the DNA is TGCAGTGTTAGGGAAGAGGACAGCTCCCGCACAGATACGCAGTATTTT.

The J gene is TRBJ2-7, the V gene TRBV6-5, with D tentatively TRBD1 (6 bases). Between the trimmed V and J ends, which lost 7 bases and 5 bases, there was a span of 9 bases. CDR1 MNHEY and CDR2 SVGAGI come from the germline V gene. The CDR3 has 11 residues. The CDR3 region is CASTGTNEQYF. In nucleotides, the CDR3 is TGTGCCAGCACGGGGACAAACGAGCAGTACTTC.

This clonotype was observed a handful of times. CDR3 coding DNA: TGTGCCAGCTTTGCACAGACTAACACCGGGGAGCTGTTTTTT. It translates to CASFAQTNTGELFF. The genes are TRBV12-3 or TRBV12-4 and TRBJ2-2, with D unresolved. The CDR3 has 14 residues. V was clipped by 8 bases and J by 2 bases, with 12 bases between them.

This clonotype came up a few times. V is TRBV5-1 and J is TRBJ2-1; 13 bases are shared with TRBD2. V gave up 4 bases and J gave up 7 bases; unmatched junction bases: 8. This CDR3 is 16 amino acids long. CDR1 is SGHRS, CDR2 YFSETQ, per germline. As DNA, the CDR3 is TGCGCCAGCAGCCAAAGCCGGACTAGCGGGAGAAATGAGCAGTTCTTC. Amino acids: CASSQSRTSGRNEQFF. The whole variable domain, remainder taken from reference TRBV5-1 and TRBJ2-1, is KAGVTQTPRYLIKTRGQQVTLSCSPISGHRSVSWYQQTPGQGLQFLFEYFSETQRNKGNFPGRFSGRQFSNSRSEMNVSTLELGDSALYLCASSQSRTSGRNEQFFGPGTRLTVL.

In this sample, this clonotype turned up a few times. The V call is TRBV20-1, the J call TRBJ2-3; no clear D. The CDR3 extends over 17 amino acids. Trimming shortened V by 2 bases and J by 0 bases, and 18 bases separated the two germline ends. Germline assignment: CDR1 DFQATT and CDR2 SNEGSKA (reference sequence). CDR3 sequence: CSARRRFAKPSTDTQYF. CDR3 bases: TGCAGTGCTAGACGGAGATTTGCGAAACCTAGCACAGATACGCAGTATTTT.

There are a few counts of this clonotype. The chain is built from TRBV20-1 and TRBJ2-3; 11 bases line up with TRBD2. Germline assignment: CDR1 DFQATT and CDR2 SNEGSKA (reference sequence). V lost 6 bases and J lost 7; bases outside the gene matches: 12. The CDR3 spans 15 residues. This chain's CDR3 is CSAGTSGDFRNTQYF. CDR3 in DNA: TGCAGTGCAGGGACTAGCGGAGACTTTCGGAATACGCAGTATTTT.

CDR3 nucleotide sequence: TGTGCCATCAGTGGGACAGGGGTTGGAAACACCATATATTTT. This sequence encodes CAISGTGVGNTIYF. The chain employs TRBV10-3 and TRBJ1-3; 9 bases agree with TRBD1. Germline V gene sequence: CDR1 ENHRY, CDR2 SYGVKD. V lost 4 bases to trimming and J lost 3 bases; unmatched junction nucleotides: 1. This CDR3 spans 14 amino acids.

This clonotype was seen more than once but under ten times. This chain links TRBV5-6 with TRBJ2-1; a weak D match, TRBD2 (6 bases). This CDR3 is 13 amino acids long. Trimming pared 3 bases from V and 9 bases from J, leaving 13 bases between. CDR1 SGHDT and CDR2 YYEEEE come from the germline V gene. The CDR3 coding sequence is TGTGCCAGCAGCTGGGTGATCGGGGGTGAGCAGTTCTTC. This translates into CASSWVIGGEQFF.

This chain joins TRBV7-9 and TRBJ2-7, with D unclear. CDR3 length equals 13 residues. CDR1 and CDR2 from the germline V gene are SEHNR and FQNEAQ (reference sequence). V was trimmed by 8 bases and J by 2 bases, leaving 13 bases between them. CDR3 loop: CASGPTETYEQYF. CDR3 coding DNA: TGTGCCAGCGGCCCCACCGAGACCTACGAGCAGTACTTC.

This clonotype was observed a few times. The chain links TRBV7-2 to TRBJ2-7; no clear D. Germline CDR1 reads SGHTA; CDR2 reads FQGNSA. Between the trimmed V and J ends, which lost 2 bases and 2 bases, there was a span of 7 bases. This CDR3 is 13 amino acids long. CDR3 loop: CASSLWVTYEQYF. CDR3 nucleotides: TGTGCCAGCAGCTTATGGGTTACCTACGAGCAGTACTTC. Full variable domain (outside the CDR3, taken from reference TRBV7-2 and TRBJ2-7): GAGVSQSPSNKVTEKGKDVELRCDPISGHTALYWYRQSLGQGLEFLIYFQGNSAPDKSGLPSDRFSAERTGGSVSTLTIQRTQQEDSAVYLCASSLWVTYEQYFGPGTRLTVT.

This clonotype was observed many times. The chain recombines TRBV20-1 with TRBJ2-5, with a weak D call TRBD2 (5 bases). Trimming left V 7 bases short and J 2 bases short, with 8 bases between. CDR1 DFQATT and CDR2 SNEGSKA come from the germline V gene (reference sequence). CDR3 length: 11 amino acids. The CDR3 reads CSGRIQETQYF. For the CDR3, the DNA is TGCAGTGGGAGGATTCAAGAGACCCAGTACTTC.

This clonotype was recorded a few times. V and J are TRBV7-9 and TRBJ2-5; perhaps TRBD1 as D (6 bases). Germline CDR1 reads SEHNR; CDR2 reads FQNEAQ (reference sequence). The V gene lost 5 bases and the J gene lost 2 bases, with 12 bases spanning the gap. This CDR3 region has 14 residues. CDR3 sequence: CASSAWGQQETQYF. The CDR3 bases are TGTGCCAGCAGCGCTTGGGGACAACAAGAGACCCAGTACTTC.

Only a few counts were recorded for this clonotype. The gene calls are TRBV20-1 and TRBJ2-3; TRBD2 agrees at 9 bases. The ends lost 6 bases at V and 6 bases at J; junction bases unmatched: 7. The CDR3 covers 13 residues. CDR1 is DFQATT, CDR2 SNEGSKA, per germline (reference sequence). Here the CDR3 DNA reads TGCAGTGCCGAGGCCAGCGGGGGGGATACGCAGTATTTT. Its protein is CSAEASGGDTQYF.

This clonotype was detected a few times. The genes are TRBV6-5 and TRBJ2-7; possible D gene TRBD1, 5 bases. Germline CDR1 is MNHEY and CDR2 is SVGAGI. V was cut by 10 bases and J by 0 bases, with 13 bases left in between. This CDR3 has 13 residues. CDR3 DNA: TGTGCCACCAGATACAGGAGCTCCTACGAGCAGTACTTC. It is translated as CATRYRSSYEQYF.

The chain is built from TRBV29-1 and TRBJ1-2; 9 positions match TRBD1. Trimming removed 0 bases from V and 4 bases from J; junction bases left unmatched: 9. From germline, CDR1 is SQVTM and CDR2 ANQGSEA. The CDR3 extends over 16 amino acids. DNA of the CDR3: TGCAGCGTTGAAGATCTCTTTGGACAGGGGAGCTATGGCTACACCTTC. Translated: CSVEDLFGQGSYGYTF.

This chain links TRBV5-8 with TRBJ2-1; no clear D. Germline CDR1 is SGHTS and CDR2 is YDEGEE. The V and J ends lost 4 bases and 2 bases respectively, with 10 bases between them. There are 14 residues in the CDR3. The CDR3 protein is CASSPRLPYNEQFF. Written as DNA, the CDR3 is TGTGCCAGCAGCCCCAGGCTTCCCTACAATGAGCAGTTCTTC.

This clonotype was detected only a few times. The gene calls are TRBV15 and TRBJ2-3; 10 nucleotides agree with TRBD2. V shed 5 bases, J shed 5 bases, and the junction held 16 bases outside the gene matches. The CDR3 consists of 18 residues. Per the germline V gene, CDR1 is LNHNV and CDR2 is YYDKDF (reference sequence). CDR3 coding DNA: TGTGCCACCAGCGAACGCCTCCAACCCGGGACTAGCGAAGATACGCAGTATTTT. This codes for CATSERLQPGTSEDTQYF. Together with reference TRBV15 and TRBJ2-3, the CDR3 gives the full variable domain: DAMVIQNPRYQVTQFGKPVTLSCSQTLNHNVMYWYQQKSSQAPKLLFHYYDKDFNNEADTPDNFQSRRPNTSFCFLDIRSPGLGDTAMYLCATSERLQPGTSEDTQYFGPGTRLTVL.

The CDR3: CSVDRGRGEQYF. CDR3 in DNA: TGCAGCGTTGACAGGGGCCGGGGGGAGCAGTACTTC. The chain employs TRBV29-1 and TRBJ2-7, with D possibly called TRBD1 or TRBD2 (6 bases each). This CDR3 comprises 12 residues. The V end was cut by 3 bases, the J end by 7 bases, with 13 bases between. CDR1 SQVTM and CDR2 ANQGSEA come from the germline V gene.

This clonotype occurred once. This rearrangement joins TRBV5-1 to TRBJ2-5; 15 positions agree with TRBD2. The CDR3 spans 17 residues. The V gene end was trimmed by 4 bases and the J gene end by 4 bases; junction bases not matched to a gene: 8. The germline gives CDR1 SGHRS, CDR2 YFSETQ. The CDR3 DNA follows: TGCGCCAGCAGCACCGGGACTAGCGGGGGGTTCTCAGAGACCCAGTACTTC. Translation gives CASSTGTSGGFSETQYF.